Listed here are 20 T cell receptor beta chains from one sample, sequenced in a study of CD8+CD57+ T cells in acquired aplastic anemia. CDR3 and TCR beta VDJ profiling relied on genomic DNA as the template. TCRdb itself ran the reads through MiXCR, one entry per CDR3 protein. The sample lists about 180,000 distinct CDR3 sequences, 45% to 50% occurring once. Material: sorted CD4+, CD8+, or CD8+CD57+ T cells (not recorded which) from PBMCs. All receptors come from a human donor in good health.

This clonotype has at least ten counts. This sequence joins TRBV7-2 and TRBJ1-2; TRBD1 aligns across 10 bases. This CDR3 contains 15 residues. The germline V gene encodes CDR1 SGHTA and CDR2 FQGNSA. Trimming cost V 4 bases and J 8 bases; bases outside gene matches: 10. The CDR3 loop reads CASSSFSDRGYGYTF. CDR3 sequence (DNA): TGTGCCAGCAGCTCCTTCTCGGACAGGGGGTACGGCTACACCTTC.

The chain has TRBV14 and TRBJ2-7; a weak D match, TRBD2 (5 bases). The CDR3 totals 13 residues. The V end was cut by 5 bases, the J end by 6 bases, with 14 bases between. Per germline, CDR1 SGHDN and CDR2 FVKESK. The CDR3 coding sequence is TGTGCCAGCAGCGGAGGTCCCGACGGCGAGCAGTACTTC. As protein: CASSGGPDGEQYF.

The table lists this clonotype with many counts. The chain combines TRBV29-1 with TRBJ2-3; TRBD2 aligns across 7 bases. Germline-derived CDR1 and CDR2 are SQVTM and ANQGSEA. V lost 3 bases and J lost 0; bases outside the gene matches: 3. This CDR3 has 14 residues. CDR3 nucleotide sequence: TGCAGCGTTGATGGGGGGGGGAGCACAGATACGCAGTATTTT. Encoded protein: CSVDGGGSTDTQYF.

This clonotype was counted ten times or more. J is TRBJ1-2 and V is TRBV5-6; 7 nucleotides line up with TRBD1. The V and J ends lost 2 bases and 2 bases, in that order; junction bases with no gene match: 3. The CDR3 is made up of 14 amino acids. Germline values: CDR1 SGHDT, CDR2 YYEEEE. This CDR3 reads CASSFGTVNYGYTF. CDR3 in DNA: TGTGCCAGCAGCTTCGGGACAGTCAACTATGGCTACACCTTC.

This clonotype came up many times. This chain joins TRBV7-2 and TRBJ2-4; D possibly corresponds to TRBD2 (6 bases). Germline loops: CDR1 SGHTA, CDR2 FQGNSA. The V end was cut by 1 base, the J end by 5 bases, with 6 bases between. This CDR3 comprises 13 residues. For the CDR3, the DNA is TGTGCCAGCAGCTTAGGGAGGGAAAACATTCAGTACTTC. Encoded protein: CASSLGRENIQYF.

This clonotype showed up many times. The CDR3 is CASSLRTSLGHNEQFF. CDR3 DNA: TGTGCCAGCAGCCTACGGACTAGCTTAGGCCACAATGAGCAGTTCTTC. The genes are TRBV7-9 and TRBJ2-1; 8 positions agree with TRBD2. Germline loops: CDR1 SEHNR, CDR2 FQNEAQ (reference sequence). This CDR3 is built from 16 residues. V shed 5 bases, J shed 5 bases, and the junction held 11 bases outside the gene matches.

This clonotype has at least ten counts. The V gene is TRBV5-1, the J gene TRBJ1-1; 11 bases fit TRBD1. With 4 bases clipped from V and 10 bases from J, the junction kept 6 bases outside the gene matches. The CDR3 loop spans 13 amino acids. The germline CDR1 and CDR2 sequences are SGHRS and YFSETQ. The CDR3 sequence is CASSGGTGGRAFF. The CDR3 DNA follows: TGCGCCAGCAGCGGCGGGACAGGGGGTCGAGCTTTCTTT. Based on the CDR3 plus reference TRBV5-1 and TRBJ1-1, the full variable domain is KAGVTQTPRYLIKTRGQQVTLSCSPISGHRSVSWYQQTPGQGLQFLFEYFSETQRNKGNFPGRFSGRQFSNSRSEMNVSTLELGDSALYLCASSGGTGGRAFFGQGTRLTVV.

Ten or more counts support this clonotype. The chain has TRBV20-1 and TRBJ2-5, with TRBD1 matching over 7 bases. From germline, CDR1 is DFQATT and CDR2 SNEGSKA (reference sequence). The ends lost 6 bases at V and 4 bases at J; junction bases unmatched: 8. This CDR3 is built from 13 residues. The DNA of the CDR3 is TGCAGTGCAAGGGACAGCAGTAGAGAGACCCAGTACTTC. It encodes CSARDSSRETQYF.

The chain carries TRBV11-2 and TRBJ1-1; D is undetermined. Germline CDR1 reads SGHAT; CDR2 reads FQNNGV. V was shortened by 1 base and J by 0 bases, with 9 bases between the two germline ends. The CDR3 runs 15 residues. CDR3 coding DNA: TGTGCCAGCAGCTTAGTTCCCTTCATGAACACTGAAGCTTTCTTT. Translated, it gives CASSLVPFMNTEAFF. The complete variable domain, with remaining parts taken from reference TRBV11-2 and TRBJ1-1, reads EAGVAQSPRYKIIEKRQSVAFWCNPISGHATLYWYQQILGQGPKLLIQFQNNGVVDDSQLPKDRFSAERLKGVDSTLKIQPAKLEDSAVYLCASSLVPFMNTEAFFGQGTRLTVV.

This clonotype was counted many times. This chain joins TRBV18 and TRBJ2-5; perhaps D is TRBD1 or TRBD2 (5 bases each). The germline CDR1 and CDR2 sequences are KGHSH and LQKENI. The CDR3 runs to 12 residues. The ends were cut back, 3 bases at V and 4 bases at J, with 6 bases in the middle. CDR3 sequence reads: CASSPGGETQYF. The CDR3, as DNA: TGTGCCAGCTCACCTGGGGGAGAGACCCAGTACTTC.

The V call is TRBV9, the J call TRBJ2-1; 7 positions match TRBD2. The V and J ends lost 2 bases and 6 bases, in that order; junction bases with no gene match: 8. Germline-derived CDR1 and CDR2 are SGDLS and YYNGEE. This CDR3 has 15 amino acids. The CDR3 protein is CASSVGGSPRNEQFF. The DNA for the CDR3 is TGTGCCAGCAGCGTTGGCGGGAGCCCTCGCAATGAGCAGTTCTTC.

This clonotype was detected ten times or more. The chain uses TRBV7-8 and TRBJ1-5; tentative D call: TRBD1 (5 bases). CDR1 and CDR2 (germline): SGHVS, FQNEAQ. The V and J ends lost 3 bases and 4 bases respectively, with 10 bases between them. The CDR3 is 14 amino acids. The CDR3 DNA sequence: TGTGCCAGCAGCTTCCGACAGCCTAATCAGCCCCAGCATTTT. This encodes CASSFRQPNQPQHF.

This clonotype was counted only a few times. V gene TRBV19 combines with J gene TRBJ1-5; D gene unclear. Trimming took off 3 bases at V and 0 bases at J, with 6 bases between the two ends. Germline lookup yields CDR1 LNHDA and CDR2 SQIVND (reference sequence). This CDR3 has 14 residues. The CDR3 region has the DNA TGTGCCAGTAGTATTGGGAATAGCAATCAGCCCCAGCATTTT. It is translated as CASSIGNSNQPQHF. The full variable domain, its missing parts supplied by reference TRBV19 and TRBJ1-5, is DGGITQSPKYLFRKEGQNVTLSCEQNLNHDAMYWYRQDPGQGLRLIYYSQIVNDFQKGDIAEGYSVSREKKESFPLTVTSAQKNPTAFYLCASSIGNSNQPQHFGDGTRLSIL.

The CDR3 spells CSARGVAGATDTQYF. The CDR3 DNA reads as TGCAGTGCTAGAGGGGTAGCGGGAGCCACAGATACGCAGTATTTT. This chain connects TRBV20-1 to TRBJ2-3; 9 nucleotides line up with TRBD2. V trimming: 1 base; J trimming: 2 bases; junction bases outside the gene matches: 4. The CDR3 loop spans 15 amino acids. Germline values: CDR1 DFQATT, CDR2 SNEGSKA (reference sequence).

This clonotype has a count of ten or more. V usage is TRBV20-1 and J usage is TRBJ2-5, with D unresolved. This CDR3 spans 12 amino acids. Germline V CDR1 and CDR2: DFQATT, SNEGSKA (reference sequence). Trimming left V 6 bases short and J 5 bases short, with 13 bases between. CDR3 region: CSAGARKETQYF. CDR3 bases: TGCAGTGCCGGAGCACGGAAGGAGACCCAGTACTTC.

A single count supports this clonotype. The V call is TRBV20-1, the J call TRBJ2-7; weak D call: TRBD2 (6 bases). This CDR3 spans 15 amino acids. The V end was cut by 6 bases, the J end by 2 bases, with 20 bases between. Per the germline V gene, CDR1 is DFQATT and CDR2 is SNEGSKA (reference sequence). The CDR3 is CSAWSRGDGTYEQYF. The CDR3 DNA is TGCAGTGCCTGGAGCCGCGGGGACGGAACCTACGAGCAGTACTTC.

This clonotype occurred a few times. A read error may be the cause here, since a much bigger clone is one base away. V and J are TRBV11-2 and TRBJ2-3; tentative D call: TRBD2 (6 bases). The length of the CDR3 is 18 residues. Germline V lookup: CDR1 SGHAT, CDR2 FQNNGV. CDR3 region: CVSSPRAGSGPNTDTQYF. The DNA of the CDR3 is TGTGTCAGCAGCCCAAGGGCGGGAAGCGGACCAAACACAGATACGCAGTATTTT.

This clonotype was detected ten times or more. This chain joins TRBV9 and TRBJ2-3; unclear D gene. Germline CDR1 SGDLS, CDR2 YYNGEE. V was pared by 0 bases and J by 5 bases, with 10 bases between. This CDR3 region has 14 residues. The CDR3 bases are TGTGCCAGCAGCGTAGCACCGCAGAGAGATACGCAGTATTTT. This translates into CASSVAPQRDTQYF.

As for this clonotype: A read error is possible here, since a much larger clone lies one base away. This chain uses TRBV6-5 with TRBJ1-6; D is unclear. The CDR3 is made up of 16 amino acids. V lost 0 bases, J lost 6 bases, and 12 bases lay in between. Germline V lookup: CDR1 MNHEY, CDR2 SVGAGI. This CDR3 reads CASSYSHSPINSPLHF. Written as DNA, the CDR3 is TGTGCCAGCAGTTACTCTCACAGCCCAATTAATTCACCCCTCCACTTT.

This clonotype occurred many times. The V gene is TRBV12-3 or TRBV12-4, the J gene TRBJ2-1; 7 bases fit TRBD1. The CDR3 has 18 residues. V lost 4 bases and J lost 0; bases outside the gene matches: 12. This chain's CDR3 is CASSSSRDSGSSYNEQFF. The CDR3 DNA sequence: TGTGCCAGCAGTTCGTCCCGGGACAGCGGAAGCTCCTACAATGAGCAGTTCTTC.